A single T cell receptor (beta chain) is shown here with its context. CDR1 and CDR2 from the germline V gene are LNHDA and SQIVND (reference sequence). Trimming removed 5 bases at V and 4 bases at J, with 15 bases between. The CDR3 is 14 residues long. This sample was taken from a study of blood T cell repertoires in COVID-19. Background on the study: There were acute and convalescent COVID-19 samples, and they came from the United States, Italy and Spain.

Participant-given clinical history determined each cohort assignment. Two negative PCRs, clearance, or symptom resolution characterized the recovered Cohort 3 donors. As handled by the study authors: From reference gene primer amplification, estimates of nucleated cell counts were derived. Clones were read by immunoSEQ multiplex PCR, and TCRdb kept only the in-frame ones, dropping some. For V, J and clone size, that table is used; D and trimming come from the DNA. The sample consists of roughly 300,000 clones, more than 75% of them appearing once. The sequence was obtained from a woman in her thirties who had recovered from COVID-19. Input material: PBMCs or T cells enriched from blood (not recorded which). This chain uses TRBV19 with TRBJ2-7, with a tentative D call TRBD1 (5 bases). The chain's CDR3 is CASSPRQLAYEQYF. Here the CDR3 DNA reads TGTGCCAGTAGTCCTAGACAGTTGGCGTACGAGCAGTACTTC.